These T cell receptor beta chains were read from a single sample in a study of T cell responses to AZD1222 COVID-19 vaccine. The assay was immunoSEQ multiplex PCR, and TCRdb's table has in-frame clones only and misses some. This sample has around 78,000 clones, with roughly 88% found just once. The sequencing used peripheral blood, collected 28 days after the second AZD1222 dose. Source of these receptors: an adult who received the AZD1222 COVID-19 vaccine. Both conserved end residues are trimmed from each CDR3. D genes are given only for firm matches.

v_gene	j_gene	d_gene	CDR3aa
TRBV10-3	TRBJ1-5	NA	AISESPQWPQH
TRBV4-1	TRBJ1-1	TRBD1	ASSHPGGGNTEAF
TRBV12-3/TRBV12-4	TRBJ1-1	NA	ASSLGREAF
TRBV11-2	TRBJ1-2	TRBD1	ASSPEGTGVYLDYGYT
TRBV2	TRBJ2-7	NA	ASSLRDIPGEQY
TRBV11-2	TRBJ1-1	NA	ASSRGGSRVNTEAF
TRBV19	TRBJ1-5	TRBD1	ASSLKQGVGNQPQH
TRBV6-5	TRBJ2-1	TRBD1	ASSTTGAHEQF
TRBV29-1	TRBJ1-1	NA	SVEVSANTEAF
TRBV7-9	TRBJ2-3	NA	AVGRLSTDTQY
TRBV19	TRBJ1-1	NA	ASSIGHDTGHTEAF
TRBV27	TRBJ1-2	NA	ASSLSGGSLFNYGYT
TRBV24-1	TRBJ1-2	NA	ATSDPYRPGADGYT
TRBV7-9	TRBJ2-1	NA	ASSLQPRGSYEQF
TRBV23-1	TRBJ1-1	NA	ASSLEGRSTEAF
TRBV3-1/TRBV3-2	TRBJ1-5	NA	ASSRGRRKDQPQH
TRBV2	TRBJ2-1	NA	ASSEYANNEQF
TRBV5-1	TRBJ1-1	NA	ASSSSYGSGTEAF
TRBV7-9	TRBJ2-5	NA	ASSFSMASVSQETQY
TRBV11-3	TRBJ1-2	TRBD1	ASSLLGQENGYT
TRBV7-2	TRBJ1-3	NA	ASSLGGVSNTIY
TRBV12-3/TRBV12-4	TRBJ2-3	NA	ASNNKGADTQY
TRBV24-1	TRBJ2-7	TRBD1	ATSEQGTYEQY
TRBV10-3	TRBJ1-5	TRBD1	ASAPGQGNIQPQH
TRBV30	TRBJ1-3	NA	AWSPGSGNTIY
TRBV5-1	TRBJ2-2	NA	ASSLVSGELF
TRBV5-1	TRBJ2-7	NA	ASSPSGNSYEQY